A single sample gave rise to the 20 T cell receptor beta chains below, sequenced in a study of T cells in Graves' hyperthyroidism and ophthalmopathy. Researchers took RNA transcripts and amplified the TCR beta CDR3 regions from them. The study used the HTBI primer set for a first-round RT-PCR of the TCR CDR3. TCRdb ran MiXCR on the multiplex PCR reads and lists one entry per CDR3 protein. The data contain about 740,000 distinct CDR3 sequences, around 15% of them singletons. What was sequenced was blood. The receptors were sampled from a woman younger than 30 with Graves' hyperthyroidism.

This chain connects TRBV19 to TRBJ2-7, with 7 bases matching TRBD1. Trimming cost V 4 bases and J 3 bases; bases outside gene matches: 6. Looked up from germline, CDR1 is LNHDA and CDR2 is SQIVND (reference sequence). The CDR3 has 14 residues. The CDR3 DNA reads TGTGCCAGTAGTAGGGACAGATCCGACTACGAGCAGTACTTC. Its protein is CASSRDRSDYEQYF.

The chain couples TRBV5-6 to TRBJ2-6; D gene unclear. Germline V gene data show CDR1 as SGHDT and CDR2 as YYEEEE. Trimming removed 6 bases from V and 2 bases from J, with 9 bases in between. The CDR3 runs to 14 residues. The CDR3 nucleotides read TGTGCCAGCATGGAAAGGGCTGGGGCCAACGTCCTGACTTTC. Translating it yields CASMERAGANVLTF.

This clonotype showed up just a few times. CDR3 DNA: TGTGCCAGCAGCCCCCGGACTAGCGGGAGAGTGGTAGATACGCAGTATTTT. Its translation: CASSPRTSGRVVDTQYF. This chain joins TRBV9 and TRBJ2-3; 13 bases fit TRBD2. This CDR3 has 17 residues. J was trimmed by 5 bases and V by 4 bases; bases with no gene match: 10. The germline V gene has CDR1 SGDLS and CDR2 YYNGEE.

J is TRBJ2-2 and V is TRBV4-1; 9 positions match TRBD1. Losses at the gene ends were 3 bases for V and 7 bases for J; bases not matched to a gene: 6. Germline V CDR1 and CDR2: MGHRA, YSYEKL. The CDR3 spans 15 residues. In DNA form, the CDR3 reads TGCGCCAGCAGCCAGTGGGACAGGGAAGGCGGGGAGCTGTTTTTT. It codes for CASSQWDREGGELFF.

This chain joins TRBV9 and TRBJ2-1, with 8 bases identical to TRBD2. Trimming at V came to 4 bases and at J to 9 bases, leaving 6 bases not matched to a gene. In germline, CDR1 is SGDLS, CDR2 YYNGEE. The length of the CDR3 is 13 residues. The CDR3, as DNA: TGTGCCAGCAGCAACGGGACTAGAGGTGAGCAGTTCTTC. Encoded protein: CASSNGTRGEQFF.

V and J are TRBV15 and TRBJ2-3, with a tentative D call TRBD1 (6 bases). CDR1 LNHNV and CDR2 YYDKDF come from the germline V gene (reference sequence). The CDR3 is 12 residues long. V was cut by 6 bases and J by 3 bases, with 7 bases left in between. The CDR3 protein is CATRGTTDTQYF. DNA of the CDR3: TGTGCCACCAGGGGGACAACAGATACGCAGTATTTT.

The table lists this clonotype with many counts. The V gene is TRBV11-1, the J gene TRBJ2-1; no reliable D call. V was shortened by 3 bases and J by 7 bases, with 7 bases between the two germline ends. CDR1 SGHAT and CDR2 FQDESV come from the germline V gene (reference sequence). The CDR3 is 12 residues long. The CDR3 nucleotides read TGTGCCAGCAGCTTCCGCAGAAATGAGCAGTTCTTC. It encodes CASSFRRNEQFF.

This chain uses TRBV25-1 with TRBJ1-2, with D possibly matching TRBD1 (5 bases). Trimming cost V 8 bases and J 2 bases, with 18 bases left between them. The CDR3 extends over 15 amino acids. The germline V gene encodes CDR1 MGHDK and CDR2 SYGVNS. The CDR3, as DNA: TGTGCCAGCGGAGGAGGGTTGGGGACGAACTATGGCTACACCTTC. Amino acid sequence: CASGGGLGTNYGYTF.

V and J are TRBV4-1 and TRBJ2-1, with TRBD1 matching 9 bases. After removal of 0 bases from V and 8 bases from J, the junction contained 17 bases not matched to a gene. This CDR3 contains 19 residues. CDR1 is MGHRA and CDR2 is YSYEKL in the germline V gene. The CDR3 DNA reads as TGCGCCAGCAGCCAAGATAGTGAGTGGATTAGGGACAGGGTCGATGAGCAGTTCTTC. As protein: CASSQDSEWIRDRVDEQFF.

Ten or more counts support this clonotype. This chain uses TRBV7-8 with TRBJ2-3; no definite D call. Deletions cut 3 bases from V and 1 base from J, with 14 bases between. Germline V gene data show CDR1 as SGHVS and CDR2 as FQNEAQ. This CDR3 has 16 residues. The CDR3 region is CASSFFDIPGTDTQYF. CDR3 DNA: TGTGCCAGCAGCTTTTTTGACATCCCGGGCACAGATACGCAGTATTTT.

This clonotype was observed at least ten times. V gene TRBV18 combines with J gene TRBJ2-1; D gene unclear. The V and J ends lost 3 bases and 8 bases respectively, with 5 bases between them. CDR1 is KGHSH, CDR2 LQKENI, per germline. This CDR3 comprises 11 residues. CDR3 DNA: TGTGCCAGCTCACCGGGCCATGAGCAGTTCTTC. Translating it yields CASSPGHEQFF.

This clonotype was seen ten or more times. The chain combines TRBV7-7 with TRBJ2-1; the match to TRBD1 covers 8 bases. From germline, CDR1 is SSHAT and CDR2 FNYEAQ (reference sequence). V lost 2 bases to trimming and J lost 8 bases; unmatched junction nucleotides: 5. The CDR3 has 14 amino acids. CDR3 DNA: TGTGCCAGCAGCTTATCCGACAGGGGTTATGAGCAGTTCTTC. Translation gives CASSLSDRGYEQFF.

The chain employs TRBV7-2 and TRBJ2-2, with 7 bases that match TRBD2. The CDR3 loop spans 14 amino acids. V lost 6 bases, J lost 4 bases, and 5 bases stayed unmatched. The germline V gene has CDR1 SGHTA and CDR2 FQGNSA. In DNA, the CDR3 is TGTGCCAGCAGTCCGGGACTACTCACCGGGGAGCTGTTTTTT. Its translation: CASSPGLLTGELFF.

This clonotype appeared a few times. The CDR3 protein is CASSQRGGGNTEAFF. The CDR3 DNA reads TGCGCCAGCAGCCAAAGGGGGGGCGGAAACACTGAAGCTTTCTTT. The rearrangement links TRBV4-1 to TRBJ1-1, with D possibly matching TRBD1 (6 bases). The CDR3 loop spans 15 amino acids. Germline values: CDR1 MGHRA, CDR2 YSYEKL. The V end was cut by 2 bases, the J end by 2 bases, with 12 bases between.

This chain links TRBV7-2 with TRBJ2-1, with D possibly being TRBD1 (6 bases). This CDR3 has 15 residues. CDR1 is SGHTA, CDR2 FQGNSA, per germline. The V end was cut by 5 bases, the J end by 4 bases, with 15 bases between. This CDR3 is CASSPARTVYNEQFF. The CDR3 DNA reads as TGTGCCAGCAGCCCAGCCCGGACAGTATACAATGAGCAGTTCTTC.

This clonotype has ten or more counts. The rearrangement uses TRBV2 and TRBJ1-2; D not resolved. V lost 6 bases and J 7 bases, leaving 9 bases between the germline ends. Germline CDR1 SNHLY, CDR2 FYNNEI. CDR3 size: 11 residues. CDR3 protein: CASRGLVGYTF. The CDR3 bases are TGTGCCAGCAGAGGACTGGTTGGCTACACCTTC.

The chain employs TRBV3-1 and TRBJ2-5; 9 positions agree with TRBD2. Germline V gene sequence: CDR1 LGHDT, CDR2 YNNKEL (reference sequence). This CDR3 has 16 amino acids. V lost 1 base and J lost 5; bases outside the gene matches: 8. The CDR3 nucleotides read TGTGCCAGCAGCCAAGTTGGCCTAGCGGGAAGGGAGACCCAGTACTTC. Its translation is CASSQVGLAGRETQYF.

The V gene is TRBV25-1, the J gene TRBJ2-3; D uncertain. The length of the CDR3 is 14 residues. Trimming took off 2 bases at V and 5 bases at J, with 11 bases between the two ends. Per germline, CDR1 MGHDK and CDR2 SYGVNS. CDR3 amino acids: CASSEPGAIDTQYF. Written as DNA, the CDR3 is TGTGCCAGCAGTGAACCGGGCGCTATAGATACGCAGTATTTT.

This clonotype was counted ten times or more. The rearrangement joins TRBV6-2 or TRBV6-3 to TRBJ1-2; D gene ambiguous. V lost 4 bases to trimming and J lost 1 base, with 4 bases between them. Germline loops: CDR1 MNHEY, CDR2 SVGEGT. The CDR3 has 12 residues. CDR3 residues: CASSSRNYGYTF. DNA for the CDR3: TGTGCCAGCAGTTCCCGTAACTATGGCTACACCTTC.

The V and J genes are TRBV20-1 and TRBJ1-2; 8 bases fit TRBD1. Germline lookup yields CDR1 DFQATT and CDR2 SNEGSKA (reference sequence). The CDR3 covers 14 residues. The junction had 13 bases not matched to a gene; V was cut back by 5 bases and J by 8 bases. The CDR3 nucleotides read TGCAGTGCTGAAACCTGGACAGGGATACGCGGCTACACCTTC. It encodes CSAETWTGIRGYTF.